This is a list of T cell receptor beta chains from one sample in a study of cytotoxic CD8 clonotypes in ibrutinib-treated CLL. Profiling relied on immunoSEQ multiplex PCR, and the TCRdb table lists in-frame clones only, not all of them. The repertoire has some 310,000 clones, roughly 79% of them found once; the top ten carry over 5.5%. Source: PBMCs, taken before ibrutinib treatment. These TCRs come from a human donor with chronic lymphocytic leukemia. Both conserved end residues are part of each CDR3. D genes are given only for firm matches. For some rows the clone size is stated as once, few or many, or as a class when expanded; others skip it.

size,V,J,D,CDR3,DNA
once,TRBV10-3,TRBJ2-2,TRBD2,CAISESKASGGTGELFF,TGTGCCATCAGTGAGTCGAAAGCTAGCGGGGGCACCGGGGAGCTGTTTTTT
.,TRBV4-3,TRBJ1-5,.,CASSQDLDRPSQPQHF,TGCGCCAGCAGCCAAGATTTAGACAGGCCCAGTCAGCCCCAGCATTTT
.,TRBV29-1,TRBJ2-1,.,CSAPSYNEQFF,TGCAGCGCACCCTCCTACAATGAGCAGTTCTTC
once,TRBV30,TRBJ2-7,TRBD1,CAWIRDRGHEQYF,TGTGCCTGGATCCGGGACAGGGGACACGAGCAGTACTTC
.,TRBV13,TRBJ1-3,.,CASSLGATENTIYF,TGTGCCAGCAGCTTAGGCGCGACGGAGAACACCATATATTTT
.,TRBV9,TRBJ1-5,.,CASSVSWGSFEPQHF,TGTGCCAGCAGCGTTAGCTGGGGGTCCTTCGAGCCCCAGCATTTT
.,TRBV9,TRBJ2-1,TRBD2,CASSVRTSGFYNEQFF,TGTGCCAGCAGCGTGAGGACTAGCGGGTTTTACAATGAGCAGTTCTTC
.,TRBV7-8,TRBJ2-1,TRBD2,CASSSSGSLYNEQFF,TGTGCCAGCAGCTCAAGCGGGAGTCTATACAATGAGCAGTTCTTC
.,TRBV11-3,TRBJ2-5,.,CASSLGGDRSRQETQYF,TGTGCCAGCAGCTTAGGGGGGGACAGAAGTCGGCAAGAGACCCAGTACTTC
.,TRBV29-1,TRBJ2-7,.,CSVGTGTRTSEQYF,TGCAGCGTTGGCACCGGGACAAGGACGAGCGAGCAGTACTTC
few,TRBV7-7,TRBJ2-1,TRBD2,CASSLVASGREQFF,TGTGCCAGCAGCTTAGTGGCTAGCGGGCGCGAGCAGTTCTTC
.,TRBV19,TRBJ2-5,TRBD2,CASRSPTGGETQYF,TGTGCCAGTAGAAGCCCGACCGGGGGGGAGACCCAGTACTTC
.,TRBV23-1,TRBJ1-4,TRBD1,CASPQTGGGVKLFF,TGCGCCAGCCCACAGACAGGGGGGGGAGTAAAACTGTTTTTT
.,TRBV19,TRBJ1-1,.,CASSIVENTEAFF,TGTGCCAGTAGTATAGTAGAGAACACTGAAGCTTTCTTT
few,TRBV19,TRBJ2-1,.,CASSWSGENEQFF,TGTGCCAGTAGTTGGTCGGGAGAGAATGAGCAGTTCTTC
few,TRBV2,TRBJ1-3,.,CASSGDSGNTIYF,TGTGCCAGCAGTGGAGACTCTGGAAACACCATATATTTT
.,TRBV6-5,TRBJ2-1,.,CASSYSGSSYYNEQFF,TGTGCCAGCAGTTACTCTGGGAGTTCTTATTACAATGAGCAGTTCTTC
.,TRBV7-2,TRBJ2-7,TRBD2,CASSFGLAEGAYEQYF,TGTGCCAGCAGCTTCGGACTAGCGGAGGGGGCCTACGAGCAGTACTTC
.,TRBV30,TRBJ2-7,TRBD1,CAWSPGQGSYEQYF,TGTGCCTGGAGTCCGGGACAGGGCTCCTACGAGCAGTACTTC
.,TRBV5-6,TRBJ2-1,TRBD1,CASSPAGTDLYNEQFF,TGTGCCAGCAGCCCCGCCGGGACAGACCTATACAATGAGCAGTTCTTC
.,TRBV4-1,TRBJ2-7,.,CASSQQGSDEQYF,TGCGCCAGCAGCCAACAGGGATCCGACGAGCAGTACTTC
once,TRBV4-2,TRBJ2-7,TRBD1,CASSQGQGLTYEQYF,TGTGCCAGCAGCCAAGGACAGGGGCTCACCTACGAGCAGTACTTC
.,TRBV4-3,TRBJ2-7,TRBD2,CASSQVSGSWSEQYF,TGCGCCAGCAGCCAAGTGAGCGGGAGTTGGTCCGAGCAGTACTTC
.,TRBV30,TRBJ1-1,.,CAWRGQGVGAAFF,TGTGCCTGGAGGGGCCAGGGCGTGGGGGCAGCTTTCTTT
.,TRBV10-3,TRBJ2-1,TRBD2,CAISESPGLAEHNEQFF,TGTGCCATCAGTGAGTCCCCGGGACTAGCGGAGCACAATGAGCAGTTCTTC
.,TRBV7-2,TRBJ2-5,TRBD2,CASSLTGLAGGPIQETQYF,TGTGCCAGCAGCTTAACGGGACTAGCGGGAGGGCCTATACAAGAGACCCAGTACTTC
.,TRBV4-1,TRBJ2-7,TRBD2,CASSPQPRTSGSYEQYF,TGCGCCAGCAGCCCACAGCCAAGGACTAGCGGGAGCTACGAGCAGTACTTC
.,TRBV6-5,TRBJ2-7,.,CASSYSTGGEQYF,TGTGCCAGCAGTTACTCGACAGGTGGCGAGCAGTACTTC
.,TRBV25-1,TRBJ2-7,TRBD1,CASSSQIGTGFYEQYF,TGTGCCAGCAGTTCCCAAATTGGGACAGGGTTCTACGAGCAGTACTTC
few,TRBV6-5,TRBJ1-3,.,CASGAFGNTIYF,TGTGCCAGTGGGGCCTTTGGAAACACCATATATTTT
.,TRBV7-9,TRBJ2-7,.,CASSLQGRLSYEQYF,TGTGCCAGCAGCTTGCAGGGGCGTTTATCCTACGAGCAGTACTTC
once,TRBV5-6,TRBJ1-2,TRBD1,CASSFYGQGGAYGYTF,TGTGCCAGCAGCTTTTATGGACAGGGGGGCGCTTATGGCTACACCTTC
.,TRBV4-2,TRBJ2-7,.,CASSRDMSGTLSYEQYF,TGTGCCAGCAGCAGGGACATGTCAGGAACGCTTAGCTACGAGCAGTACTTC
.,TRBV27,TRBJ2-1,TRBD2,CASSRGTTGNNEQFF,TGTGCCAGCAGCCGCGGGACTACGGGGAACAATGAGCAGTTCTTC
.,TRBV7-2,TRBJ2-1,TRBD2,CASSERLAAHNEQFF,TGTGCCAGCAGCGAACGACTAGCGGCACACAATGAGCAGTTCTTC
.,TRBV9,TRBJ2-5,.,CASSAPGRQETQYF,TGTGCCAGCAGCGCCCCAGGACGCCAAGAGACCCAGTACTTC
.,TRBV5-1,TRBJ1-4,.,CASSSRTEEPGVF,TGCGCCAGCAGCTCCCGGACGGAGGAGCCAGGGGTTTTT
.,TRBV10-3,TRBJ1-2,.,CAIRAWTADNYGYTF,TGTGCCATCAGAGCTTGGACAGCGGATAACTATGGCTACACCTTC
.,TRBV30,TRBJ2-7,.,CAWSVLLGVEQYF,TGTGCCTGGAGTGTACTGTTGGGGGTCGAGCAGTACTTC
.,TRBV9,TRBJ2-3,TRBD1,CASSVGDRGAPSTDTQYF,TGTGCCAGCAGCGTAGGGGACAGGGGAGCACCTAGCACAGATACGCAGTATTTT
few,TRBV19,TRBJ2-7,TRBD1,CASGTGTGGVYEQYF,TGTGCCAGTGGAACCGGGACAGGGGGCGTCTACGAGCAGTACTTC
.,TRBV21-1,TRBJ2-1,.,CASSKVNRTRVYNEQFF,TGTGCCAGCAGCAAGGTTAATAGGACACGGGTTTACAATGAGCAGTTCTTC
.,TRBV10-3,TRBJ2-3,.,CAIRSPQGTSDSNTQYF,TGTGCCATCCGATCCCCCCAGGGTACTTCTGATTCAAATACGCAGTATTTT
.,TRBV30,TRBJ2-7,TRBD2,CAWSVLTSGIYEQYF,TGTGCCTGGAGTGTACTGACTAGCGGGATCTACGAGCAGTACTTC
.,TRBV7-8,TRBJ2-2,.,CASSKAHAKTGELFF,TGTGCCAGCAGCAAAGCCCACGCTAAGACCGGGGAGCTGTTTTTT
.,TRBV6-1,TRBJ2-5,.,CASSRQHQETQYF,TGTGCCAGCAGTCGACAGCACCAAGAGACCCAGTACTTC
.,TRBV7-3,TRBJ1-2,.,CASSSAGNGYTF,TGTGCCAGCAGCTCCGCAGGGAATGGCTACACCTTC
.,TRBV28,TRBJ2-1,TRBD2,CASSLLAGAYNEQFF,TGTGCCAGCAGTCTACTAGCGGGAGCTTACAATGAGCAGTTCTTC
.,TRBV7-7,TRBJ1-1,TRBD1,CASSEDRGTEAFF,TGTGCTAGCAGCGAGGACAGGGGAACTGAAGCTTTCTTT
.,TRBV10-3,TRBJ2-4,.,CAISGVRSPGENIQYF,TGTGCCATCAGTGGAGTCAGATCGCCCGGGGAAAACATTCAGTACTTC
once,TRBV19,TRBJ2-2,.,CASRPPGVGGELFF,TGTGCCAGCCGTCCTCCGGGGGTCGGCGGGGAGCTGTTTTTT
.,TRBV5-7,TRBJ1-5,TRBD1,CASSLGTGGRSQHF,TGTGCCAGCAGCTTGGGGACAGGGGGCCGATCCCAGCATTTT
.,TRBV29-1,TRBJ1-4,.,CSTLGTGPDEKLFF,TGCAGCACGTTAGGGACGGGGCCCGACGAAAAACTGTTTTTT
.,TRBV5-6,TRBJ1-1,.,CASSLGGNEAFF,TGTGCCAGCAGCTTGGGAGGTAATGAAGCTTTCTTT
.,TRBV11-2,TRBJ2-5,TRBD1,CASSLDAGQGISETQYF,TGTGCCAGCAGCTTAGATGCGGGACAGGGGATTTCGGAGACCCAGTACTTC
once,TRBV4-3,TRBJ1-2,.,CASSQLSSPGFHGYTF,TGCGCCAGCAGCCAGCTATCAAGTCCGGGGTTCCATGGCTACACCTTC
.,TRBV5-1,TRBJ1-1,.,CASSLERLTNTEAFF,TGCGCCAGCAGCTTGGAACGCCTTACGAACACTGAAGCTTTCTTT
few,TRBV18,TRBJ2-5,.,CASSPQETQYF,TGTGCCAGCTCACCCCAAGAGACCCAGTACTTC
.,TRBV15,TRBJ2-1,.,CATSSFQGGFSYNEQFF,TGTGCCACCAGCAGTTTCCAGGGAGGATTCTCCTACAATGAGCAGTTCTTC